One and the same sample provided the 18 T cell receptor beta chains below, sequenced in a study of CD8 T cells in ankylosing spondylitis (dated by TCRdb to about 2017). Beyond this particular receptor, the publication reports: A TCR beta motif of eight highly homologous amino acid variants appeared characteristic of blood from ankylosing spondylitis patients.

These receptors lack a known antigen. Receptors were amplified or captured by 5' RACE. Sequencing instrument: Illumina HiSeq 2500. TCRdb cleaned the public reads at Q25 with fastp, built clones with MiXCR and kept in-frame beta chains. When rows share a CDR3 protein, they turn into one entry using the most common DNA and genes. Within this sample are hundreds of thousands of distinct CDR3 sequences, with 17% of them counted one time only. The ten largest clones represent over 0.9% of the sample. Sequencing used blood, either unsorted or a sorted T cell fraction (not recorded which). These receptors were taken from a male donor with ankylosing spondylitis.

This clonotype was counted a few times. The chain employs TRBV7-3 and TRBJ1-5; 11 bases agree with TRBD1. The V segment lost 1 base and the J segment 7 bases; nucleotides outside the gene matches: 9. The CDR3 contains 17 residues. The germline V gene has CDR1 SGHTA and CDR2 FQGTGA. The CDR3 loop is CASSLKVPDRGPQPQHF. The DNA for the CDR3 is TGTGCCAGCAGCTTAAAGGTCCCGGACAGGGGGCCCCAGCCCCAGCATTTT.

The chain has TRBV12-3 or TRBV12-4 and TRBJ1-5, with a tentative D call TRBD1 (5 bases). This CDR3 is built from 15 residues. Trimming stripped 2 bases from V and 5 bases from J, with 13 bases between. The CDR3 here is CASSLLSGVDQPQHF. As DNA, the CDR3 is TGTGCCAGCAGTTTATTATCGGGGGTGGATCAGCCCCAGCATTTT.

This rearrangement joins TRBV29-1 to TRBJ2-5, with 9 bases identical to TRBD2. Germline loops: CDR1 SQVTM, CDR2 ANQGSEA. Trimming removed 7 bases from V and 5 bases from J; junction bases left unmatched: 8. This CDR3 has 13 amino acids. The CDR3 DNA reads TGCAGCGGGATAGCGGGAGTGGGGGAGACCCAGTACTTC. Translated, it gives CSGIAGVGETQYF.

This clonotype appeared a single time. The rearrangement links TRBV28 to TRBJ2-2; 7 bases map to TRBD1. Germline lookup yields CDR1 MDHEN and CDR2 SYDVKM. The J segment lost 2 bases and the V segment lost 5 bases, leaving 5 bases of the junction unmatched. The CDR3 runs to 15 residues. CDR3 DNA: TGTGCCAGCAGTGCCGGGACAGAAAACACCGGGGAGCTGTTTTTT. Its protein is CASSAGTENTGELFF.

This clonotype was picked up many times. The genes are TRBV12-3 or TRBV12-4 and TRBJ2-7; D may be TRBD2 (7 bases). The CDR3 spans 14 residues. V dropped 3 bases and J dropped 6 bases, with 15 bases sitting between them. The CDR3 region is CASSFAGDTSEQYF. The DNA of the CDR3 is TGTGCCAGCAGTTTTGCGGGGGACACTTCCGAGCAGTACTTC.

This clonotype has a handful of counts. J is TRBJ2-1 and V is TRBV5-1; possibly TRBD1 for D (5 bases). V shed 1 base and J shed 9 bases, with 23 bases lying between them. The germline gives CDR1 SGHRS, CDR2 YFSETQ. The CDR3 is made up of 17 amino acids. This chain's CDR3 is CASSLRLGPEAYGEQFF. The DNA of the CDR3 is TGCGCCAGCAGCTTGCGGCTGGGGCCTGAGGCCTACGGTGAGCAGTTCTTC.

This clonotype was counted only a few times. The J gene is TRBJ1-2, the V gene TRBV4-2; 8 nucleotides agree with TRBD1. Germline lookup yields CDR1 LGHNA and CDR2 YNFKEQ. J gave up 7 bases and V 6 bases, and 10 bases lay outside the gene matches. The CDR3 has 14 residues. CDR3 region: CASSPGGADPGYTF. The CDR3 DNA reads as TGTGCCAGCAGTCCAGGGGGCGCTGATCCTGGCTACACCTTC.

This clonotype was detected many times. The chain recombines TRBV29-1 with TRBJ2-3, with D possibly matching TRBD2 (5 bases). CDR1 is SQVTM and CDR2 is ANQGSEA in the germline V gene. V was pared by 1 base and J by 1 base, with 15 bases between. This CDR3 is 16 amino acids long. CDR3 coding DNA: TGCAGCGTTGAAGGGTCATGGGAGACCCGCACAGATACGCAGTATTTT. Protein sequence: CSVEGSWETRTDTQYF.

This clonotype was detected a few times. The chain joins TRBV9 to TRBJ1-4; D might be TRBD1 (5 bases). This CDR3 is 15 amino acids long. V lost 4 bases, J lost 4 bases, and 14 bases lay in between. From germline, CDR1 is SGDLS and CDR2 YYNGEE. The CDR3 DNA sequence: TGTGCCAGCAGCTTCCGAGGAGACAGTAATGAAAAACTGTTTTTT. As protein: CASSFRGDSNEKLFF.

This chain uses TRBV7-6 with TRBJ1-1; TRBD1 matches at 9 bases. V gave up 2 bases and J gave up 4 bases; unmatched junction bases: 11. Germline assignment: CDR1 SGHVS and CDR2 FNYEAQ. The CDR3 loop spans 17 amino acids. CDR3 sequence: CASSLLSRGQGGTEAFF. The CDR3 DNA follows: TGTGCCAGCAGCTTATTATCTCGGGGACAGGGAGGCACTGAAGCTTTCTTT.

The V and J genes are TRBV20-1 and TRBJ1-5, with TRBD1 matching over 7 bases. Trimming took 3 bases from V and 7 from J; bases not matched to a gene: 9. The germline gives CDR1 DFQATT, CDR2 SNEGSKA (reference sequence). CDR3 length: 14 amino acids. CDR3 protein: CSASPNRGWQPQHF. CDR3 sequence (DNA): TGCAGTGCTAGCCCCAACAGGGGCTGGCAGCCCCAGCATTTT.

This clonotype was counted between two and nine times. The V gene is TRBV11-2, the J gene TRBJ2-1; D remains ambiguous. The CDR3 loop spans 15 amino acids. Germline CDR1 and CDR2: SGHAT and FQNNGV. Trimming removed 5 bases from V and 0 bases from J, with 11 bases in between. This CDR3 reads CASSLQLSSYNEQFF. The CDR3 DNA reads TGTGCCAGCAGCCTGCAATTGAGCTCCTACAATGAGCAGTTCTTC.

V is TRBV19 and J is TRBJ1-5, with D possibly matching TRBD1 (5 bases). This CDR3 contains 16 residues. Germline loops: CDR1 LNHDA, CDR2 SQIVND (reference sequence). Trimming shortened V by 7 bases and J by 2 bases, and 18 bases separated the two germline ends. The CDR3 loop is CASTPLGGLGNQPQHF. DNA of the CDR3: TGTGCCAGTACCCCTCTGGGGGGATTGGGCAATCAGCCCCAGCATTTT.

The chain combines TRBV3-1 with TRBJ2-4, with 8 bases identical to TRBD2. This CDR3 contains 15 residues. Germline V gene data show CDR1 as LGHDT and CDR2 as YNNKEL (reference sequence). The ends lost 0 bases at V and 4 bases at J; junction bases unmatched: 2. CDR3 nucleotides: TGTGCCAGCAGCCAAGACCCGGGAGGGAAAAACATTCAGTACTTC. Its protein product is CASSQDPGGKNIQYF.

This clonotype appeared a few times. J is TRBJ1-2 and V is TRBV7-9; D not certain. The V and J ends lost 5 bases and 0 bases respectively, with 10 bases between them. The CDR3 runs to 14 residues. CDR1 SEHNR and CDR2 FQNEAQ come from the germline V gene (reference sequence). The CDR3 DNA reads TGTGCCAGCAGCGAGGAAAGACCTAACTATGGCTACACCTTC. It specifies CASSEERPNYGYTF.

The table lists this clonotype with a few counts. J is TRBJ1-5 and V is TRBV12-3 or TRBV12-4; 10 bases are a match to TRBD1. This CDR3 has 16 amino acids. Unmatched junction bases numbered 4, after V lost 5 bases and J lost 0 bases. The CDR3 protein is CASSMGQGYSNQPQHF. The DNA for the CDR3 is TGTGCCAGCAGTATGGGACAGGGGTATAGCAATCAGCCCCAGCATTTT.

The CDR3 DNA reads TGTGCCAGCAGCTTAGGGGCTTCTACAGGGATCAATGAGCAGTTCTTC. This codes for CASSLGASTGINEQFF. The rearrangement uses TRBV7-9 and TRBJ2-1, with a possible D match to TRBD1 (6 bases). The germline gives CDR1 SEHNR, CDR2 FQNEAQ (reference sequence). With 1 base removed from V and 6 bases from J, the gap between germline ends came to 16 bases. This CDR3 has 16 amino acids.

At least ten counts were recorded for this clonotype. This chain links TRBV12-3 or TRBV12-4 with TRBJ1-1, with D perhaps matching TRBD1 (5 bases). Trimming took off 6 bases at V and 1 base at J, with 21 bases between the two ends. CDR3 length: 17 amino acids. The CDR3 here is CASRRNGRVERNTEAFF. CDR3 DNA: TGTGCCAGCAGACGAAACGGCAGGGTGGAAAGGAACACTGAAGCTTTCTTT.